This record covers a single T cell receptor (beta chain). What it binds is unknown. The CDR3 loop spans 14 amino acids. Germline-derived CDR1 and CDR2 are SGHKS and YYEKEE (reference sequence). The data originate from a study of T cells expressing NK-cell markers. TCRdb re-called the 5' RACE reads; every CDR3 protein appears as one record, without DNA. This listing includes 550,000 or so distinct CDR3 sequences. The study's findings and limits: The leading position in the CD3+CD56-NKG2C+ fraction of a handful of donors also went to these clonotypes. HCMV specificity was not established for the expanded NKG2C+ T cell clones.

The sequence came from a man in his late teens or twenties in good health. The sample taken for sequencing was blood T cells: a sorted CD56 or NKG2C T cell subset, CD4+ or CD8+ T cells, or bulk PBMC T cells (not recorded which). The rearrangement uses TRBV5-5 and TRBJ1-5; the D call of TRBD1 rests on TCRdb alone, since no DNA is present to check it. This CDR3 is CASSQLTGNQPQHF.